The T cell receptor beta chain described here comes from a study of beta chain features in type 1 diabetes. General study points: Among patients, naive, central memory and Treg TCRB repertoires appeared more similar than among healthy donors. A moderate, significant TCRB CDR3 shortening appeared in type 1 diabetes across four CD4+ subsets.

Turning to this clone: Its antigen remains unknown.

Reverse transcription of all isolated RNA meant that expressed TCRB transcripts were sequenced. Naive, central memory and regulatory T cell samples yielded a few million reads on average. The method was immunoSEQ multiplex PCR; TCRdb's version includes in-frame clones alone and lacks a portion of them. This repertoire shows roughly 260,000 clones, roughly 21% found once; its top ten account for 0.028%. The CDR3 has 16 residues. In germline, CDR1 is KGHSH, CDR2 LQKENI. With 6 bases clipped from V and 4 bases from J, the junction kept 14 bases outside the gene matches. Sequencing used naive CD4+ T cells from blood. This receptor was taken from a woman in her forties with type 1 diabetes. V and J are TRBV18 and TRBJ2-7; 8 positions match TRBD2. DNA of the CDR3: TGTGCCAGCTCGCCCCCCAGCGGGAGTGTTCGTTACGAGCAGTACTTC. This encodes CASSPPSGSVRYEQYF.